A selection of T cell receptor beta chains follows, all from one sample in a study of response to subunit inactivated influenza vaccine. TCRdb called the RT-PCR reads again in MiXCR, with one record for every CDR3 protein. In the table there are hundreds of thousands of distinct CDR3 sequences, around a sixth of which are singletons. The material sequenced was PBMCs from blood, taken approximately 13 days after vaccination. These receptors all stem from a man aged 50 to 59 who received an inactivated influenza vaccine. Each CDR3 is given with its conserved first and last residue. D genes are given only for firm matches. Size is omitted from some rows. Given values are once, few, many or a class for expanded clones.

CDR3 DNA,CDR3 protein,J gene,clone size,V gene,D gene,CDR3 length
TGTGCCAGCAGCCAACACCACGGGGGGGCCTACAATGAGCAGTTCTTC,CASSQHHGGAYNEQFF,TRBJ2-1,-,TRBV11-2,TRBD2,16
TGCGCCAGCAGCTTGGACTCCCGACGTCCCGAGCAGTACTTC,CASSLDSRRPEQYF,TRBJ2-7,few,TRBV5-1,-,14
TGTGCCAGCACTCAGCAGCGTTCCAATGAGCAGTTCTTC,CASTQQRSNEQFF,TRBJ2-1,-,TRBV12-3/TRBV12-4,-,13
TGCGCCAGCAGCTCCCAGGCGGGGGTTGGCACAGATACGCAGTATTTT,CASSSQAGVGTDTQYF,TRBJ2-3,-,TRBV5-1,TRBD2,16
TGTGCCAGCAGCTTAGGAGGAGGCGCTAATGAAAAACTGTTTTTT,CASSLGGGANEKLFF,TRBJ1-4,few,TRBV7-9,-,15
TGCGCCAGCAGCCAAGAGAGCACAGATACGCAGTATTTT,CASSQESTDTQYF,TRBJ2-3,many,TRBV4-3,-,13
TGTGCCAGCAGTTACTATGGGAACGCTGAAGCTTTCTTT,CASSYYGNAEAFF,TRBJ1-1,few,TRBV6-2/TRBV6-3,-,13
TGTGCCACCAGTGACGGGGTCCAGCCCCAGCATTTT,CATSDGVQPQHF,TRBJ1-5,many,TRBV24-1,-,12
TGTGCCAGCAGCCAAGAGGGACTAGCGGGGGCCGGATACGAGCAGTACTTC,CASSQEGLAGAGYEQYF,TRBJ2-7,few,TRBV4-2,TRBD2,17
TGTGCCAGCAGAAGACTCCTCGCCAACTACGAGCAGTGCTTC,CASRRLLANYEQCF,TRBJ2-7,-,TRBV27,-,14
TGCAGTGCTAGAGATCCGCTAGCGGGAGACAATGAGCAGTTCTTC,CSARDPLAGDNEQFF,TRBJ2-1,few,TRBV20-1,TRBD2,15
TGTGCCAGCAGCCTTCCTACAGGGTACTACAATGAGCAGTTCTTC,CASSLPTGYYNEQFF,TRBJ2-1,-,TRBV7-9,-,15
TGCAGTGCTCGGGACATGCATTCACCCCTCCACTTT,CSARDMHSPLHF,TRBJ1-6,-,TRBV20-1,-,12
TGCAGTGCACGCGGGCCGGCGGGGTACGAGCAGTACTTC,CSARGPAGYEQYF,TRBJ2-7,-,TRBV20-1,-,13
TGTGCCAGCAGCTTAAGGGTGGAGACACCCCTCCACTTT,CASSLRVETPLHF,TRBJ1-6,-,TRBV7-9,-,13
TGTGCCATCAGTGAGGGAATAGCGGGGGGGCCGCAGTTCTTC,CAISEGIAGGPQFF,TRBJ2-1,few,TRBV10-3,TRBD2,14
TGTGCCATCAGTAATGGACAGGGTGGACAGCATTTT,CAISNGQGGQHF,TRBJ1-5,few,TRBV10-3,TRBD1,12
TGCAGTGCTAGAGCCAGCGGGACAACCGGGGAGCTGTTTTTT,CSARASGTTGELFF,TRBJ2-2,-,TRBV20-1,-,14
TGTGCCAGCAGCCCAGGACCTCGTGGCGGGGAGCTGTTTTTT,CASSPGPRGGELFF,TRBJ2-2,-,TRBV11-2,-,14
TGTGCCTGGATCTGGGGGAACACTGAAGCTTTCTTT,CAWIWGNTEAFF,TRBJ1-1,few,TRBV30,-,12
TGCAGTGCTAGAGCGTCATGGGTTCAGGGTGGTAGAAAGACTTACAATGAGCAGTTCTTC,CSARASWVQGGRKTYNEQFF,TRBJ2-1,-,TRBV20-1,-,20
TGCAGCGTTGAAAAGGCAGCGGGATTCCGAAATGAGCAGTTCTTC,CSVEKAAGFRNEQFF,TRBJ2-1,-,TRBV29-1,TRBD2,15
TGTGCCACCAGTAGGTCAGGGACCCACAATGAGCAGTTCTTC,CATSRSGTHNEQFF,TRBJ2-1,-,TRBV24-1,-,14
TGTGCCAGCAGTTACTCCCTTCGATACTCGGGCAATCAGCCCCAGCATTTT,CASSYSLRYSGNQPQHF,TRBJ1-5,-,TRBV6-2/TRBV6-3,-,17
TGTGCCAGCAGTTTTGGTAGTGCCTGGGAGCAGTACTTC,CASSFGSAWEQYF,TRBJ2-7,few,TRBV28,-,13
TGCGCCAGCAGCTTCGTCCAGGACACCCACGAGCAGTACTTC,CASSFVQDTHEQYF,TRBJ2-7,few,TRBV5-1,-,14
TGTGCCAGCAGCGGATTGAACTTGGGGGGCAACTCTGGAAACACCATATATTTT,CASSGLNLGGNSGNTIYF,TRBJ1-3,few,TRBV9,-,18
TGTGCCAGCAGCCCTCTGGGGGAGCGGAAGGATACGCAGTATTTT,CASSPLGERKDTQYF,TRBJ2-3,-,TRBV28,-,15
TGTGCCATCAGCCGGACAGGAGCGTCCTACGAGCAGTACTTC,CAISRTGASYEQYF,TRBJ2-7,-,TRBV10-3,TRBD1,14
TGCAGCGTTATCGGGACAGGGCCGGGAGGCGAGCAGTACTTC,CSVIGTGPGGEQYF,TRBJ2-7,-,TRBV29-1,TRBD1,14
TGCGCCAGCAGTGAGTCAAGGGCTCAGCCCCAGCATTTT,CASSESRAQPQHF,TRBJ1-5,-,TRBV10-2,-,13
TGTGCCAGCAGCCAAATCATATCAGGGCGCACTGAAGCTTTCTTT,CASSQIISGRTEAFF,TRBJ1-1,few,TRBV3-1,-,15
TGTGCCAGCCTCCTAGCGGTTCTCACAGATACGCAGTATTTT,CASLLAVLTDTQYF,TRBJ2-3,few,TRBV12-3/TRBV12-4,TRBD2,14
TGTGCCACCAGTGATAACGGGGCCCCGTCCACCGGGGAGCTGTTTTTT,CATSDNGAPSTGELFF,TRBJ2-2,-,TRBV24-1,-,16
TGCGCCAGCAGCTTGGACCGAATCCGACTAGCGGGGGGCAAAAGCACAGATACGCAGTATTTT,CASSLDRIRLAGGKSTDTQYF,TRBJ2-3,few,TRBV5-1,TRBD2,21
TGTGCCAGCAGCCGAAGTGGGGGCCCCCAAGAGACCCAGTACTTC,CASSRSGGPQETQYF,TRBJ2-5,-,TRBV2,-,15
TGTGCCAGCAGTGTGGCCCGCGGACAGGGAAGCGAAAAACTGTTTTTT,CASSVARGQGSEKLFF,TRBJ1-4,few,TRBV2,TRBD1,16
TGTGCCAGCAGCTTGGTGTCCGGGAGCCCCGGGGAGCTGTTTTTT,CASSLVSGSPGELFF,TRBJ2-2,many,TRBV7-2,-,15
TGTGCCAGCAGTTCACAGGGCAAAGACAATCAGCCCCAGCATTTT,CASSSQGKDNQPQHF,TRBJ1-5,-,TRBV12-3/TRBV12-4,-,15
TGCAGTGCTAGTCGGGGGAGGGCGGATACGCAGTATTTT,CSASRGRADTQYF,TRBJ2-3,few,TRBV20-1,TRBD2,13
TGCGCCAGAAAGACAGATACGCAGTATTTT,CARKTDTQYF,TRBJ2-3,few,TRBV4-3,-,10
TGTGCCAGCAGCTCCGGGACAGGGTTTTCACCCCTCCACTTT,CASSSGTGFSPLHF,TRBJ1-6,few,TRBV7-6,TRBD1,14
TGTGCCTGGACCACCCCCGGGGTCGGGGCCAACGTCCTGACTTTC,CAWTTPGVGANVLTF,TRBJ2-6,-,TRBV30,-,15
TGCGCCAGCAGCTTGGCATCACGGCAAGACTACGAGCAGTACTTC,CASSLASRQDYEQYF,TRBJ2-7,few,TRBV5-1,-,15
TGTGCCAGCAGAGGTATATGGGACAGGGTGTACGAGCAGTACTTC,CASRGIWDRVYEQYF,TRBJ2-7,few,TRBV6-1,TRBD1,15
TGTGCCAGCAGTCGGGACAGCGTAAATGAAAAACTGTTTTTT,CASSRDSVNEKLFF,TRBJ1-4,few,TRBV7-2,TRBD1,14
TGCAGCGTGTACGGGGGAGATACGCAGTATTTT,CSVYGGDTQYF,TRBJ2-3,-,TRBV29-1,-,11
TGTGCCAGCAGTTTTTACGGGTCCCTCTACGAGCAGTACTTC,CASSFYGSLYEQYF,TRBJ2-7,-,TRBV28,-,14
TGCGCCAGCAGCCAAGATTCTGACCCCTCCTACAATGAGCAGTTCTTC,CASSQDSDPSYNEQFF,TRBJ2-1,-,TRBV4-3,-,16
TGTGCCAGCAGTTGGACAGGGGGCTACGAGCAGTACTTC,CASSWTGGYEQYF,TRBJ2-7,many,TRBV6-2/TRBV6-3,TRBD1,13
TGTGCCAGCAGTTTATTCGCCGGATCTGGACTAGCGGGAGCGTACGAGCAGTACTTC,CASSLFAGSGLAGAYEQYF,TRBJ2-7,-,TRBV27,TRBD2,19
TGTGCCAGCAGACTTTCTAGCGGGAGTGTCAACGAGCAGTACTTC,CASRLSSGSVNEQYF,TRBJ2-7,-,TRBV6-1,TRBD2,15
TGTGCCAGCAGCCAAGAACGGGACAGGTGGAGCTCCTACAATGAGCAGTTCTTC,CASSQERDRWSSYNEQFF,TRBJ2-1,many,TRBV4-2,TRBD1,18
TGTGCCAGCAGTTCGGAATTGGGGCCTTACGAGCAGTACTTC,CASSSELGPYEQYF,TRBJ2-7,-,TRBV2,-,14
TGTGCCAGCAGCTTAGTTGCGACTAGCGGGGCCACAGATACGCAGTATTTT,CASSLVATSGATDTQYF,TRBJ2-3,-,TRBV7-2,TRBD2,17
TGTGCCAGCAGCCAGGATTGGGGGGAGCTGTTTTTT,CASSQDWGELFF,TRBJ2-2,few,TRBV27,-,12
TGTGCCAGCAGCTTAGCAACCGGGACTAGCGGGACCCAGTACTTC,CASSLATGTSGTQYF,TRBJ2-5,few,TRBV7-8,TRBD2,15
TGTGCCAGCAGCCGGACAGGGAGGTCCGAGCAAAACATTCAGTACTTC,CASSRTGRSEQNIQYF,TRBJ2-4,few,TRBV3-1,TRBD1,16
TGTGCCAGCCATCTGGAGGGTGGCTACACCTTC,CASHLEGGYTF,TRBJ1-2,few,TRBV28,-,11